These T cell receptor beta chains were read from a single sample in a study of CD8+ T cells in alopecia areata. The assay was immunoSEQ multiplex PCR, and TCRdb's table has in-frame clones only and misses some. The sample carries about 120,000 clones, roughly 66% recorded once. What was sequenced was CD4+ T cells sorted from blood. All receptors come from a human donor in good health. The CDR3 runs from the conserved cysteine through the conserved F or W. A D gene is named only where the DNA matches it firmly. Not all rows give a size; the values are once, few, many and, for expanded clones, a class.

V,J,size,D,DNA,CDR3
TRBV19,TRBJ2-1,NA,NA,TGTGCCAGTAGTATAGAGAAAGGGAGGCAGTTCTTC,CASSIEKGRQFF
TRBV5-6,TRBJ2-3,few,NA,TGTGCCAGCAGCGGGGGCTCGAGTGAGTTGACAGATACGCAGTATTTT,CASSGGSSELTDTQYF
TRBV4-2,TRBJ2-1,few,NA,TGTGCCAGCAGCCAAGGGGACTTAAACAATGAGCAGTTCTTC,CASSQGDLNNEQFF
TRBV2,TRBJ2-3,NA,TRBD1,TGTGCCAGCAGTGTGGGACAGGGGGCCACAGATACGCAGTATTTT,CASSVGQGATDTQYF
TRBV7-2,TRBJ2-3,NA,NA,TGTGCCAGCAGCGTAGAATTGGGGACAGATACGCAGTATTTT,CASSVELGTDTQYF
TRBV11-2,TRBJ1-6,once,TRBD1,TGTGCCAGCAACCGACAGGGAGACAATTCACCCCTCCACTTT,CASNRQGDNSPLHF
TRBV5-1,TRBJ1-6,NA,NA,TGCGCCAGCACCTTGGTATCGGGGGCGAATTCACCCCTCCACTTT,CASTLVSGANSPLHF
TRBV14,TRBJ1-4,few,NA,TGTGCCAGCAGCCAAGGCTTTAGAAAACTGTTTTTT,CASSQGFRKLFF
TRBV5-6,TRBJ1-2,NA,TRBD1,TGTGCCAGCACCATTCGGACAGGGGGCTTCTATGGCTACACCTTC,CASTIRTGGFYGYTF
TRBV4-1,TRBJ1-4,NA,NA,TGCGCCAGCAGCGGGGGGGGCAATGAAAAACTGTTTTTT,CASSGGGNEKLFF
TRBV2,TRBJ2-2,few,TRBD1,TGTGCCAGCAGTGAAAGGGACAGCCTGGGGGAGCTGTTTTTT,CASSERDSLGELFF
TRBV7-9,TRBJ2-5,NA,NA,TGTGCCAGCAGCCCGAGCGGAGAGACCCAGTACTTC,CASSPSGETQYF
TRBV29-1,TRBJ2-3,NA,TRBD1,TGCAGCGTCATCCGGGACAGGGGGCCTGATACGCAGTATTTT,CSVIRDRGPDTQYF
TRBV6-5,TRBJ1-2,NA,NA,TGTGCCAGCAGTTACTCGAGAGGGGGAGGCTACACCTTC,CASSYSRGGGYTF
TRBV18,TRBJ1-5,NA,NA,TGTGCCAGCTCACCACCCAATCAGCCCCAGCATTTT,CASSPPNQPQHF
TRBV15,TRBJ2-3,NA,TRBD2,TGTGCCACCAGCGACACCCCGGGACTAGCGGGGGGTGGAACAGATACGCAGTATTTT,CATSDTPGLAGGGTDTQYF
TRBV30,TRBJ2-7,once,TRBD2,TGTGCCTGGAGTGTAGGCGGGGGGGCCCCCTACGAGCAGTACTTC,CAWSVGGGAPYEQYF
TRBV2,TRBJ1-1,few,NA,TGTGCCAGCAGTCTTTCAATGAACACTGAAGCTTTCTTT,CASSLSMNTEAFF
TRBV29-1,TRBJ1-6,few,NA,TGCAGCGTTGCAGGGGACCTTAACTCACCCCTCCACTTT,CSVAGDLNSPLHF
TRBV7-2,TRBJ2-1,NA,TRBD2,TGTGCCAGCAGCTTGCGACTAGCAGGTGAGCAGTTCTTC,CASSLRLAGEQFF
TRBV29-1,TRBJ2-1,NA,TRBD2,TGCAGCGTTGATCCCCTTCTAGCGGGCTCCTACAATGAGCAGTTCTTC,CSVDPLLAGSYNEQFF
TRBV27,TRBJ2-5,NA,NA,TGTGCCAGCAGTCTAACAGAGTATTCACGGGAGACCCAGTACTTC,CASSLTEYSRETQYF
TRBV30,TRBJ1-1,NA,NA,TGTGCCTGGAGTGGAGGCAGGGGCAACACTGAAGCTTTCTTT,CAWSGGRGNTEAFF
TRBV6-6,TRBJ2-5,NA,NA,TGTGCCAGCAGTTACGGCCAGGGGGAGACCCAGTACTTC,CASSYGQGETQYF
TRBV25-1,TRBJ2-6,NA,TRBD1,TGTGCCAGCAGTCCCCGGGGACAGGGTCTTCCTGGGGCCAACGTCCTGACTTTC,CASSPRGQGLPGANVLTF
TRBV6-5,TRBJ1-5,NA,NA,TGTGCCAGCAGTCGGGACCCCGCGCGAGGACAGCCCCAGCATTTT,CASSRDPARGQPQHF
TRBV6-5,TRBJ1-1,NA,TRBD1,TGTGCCAGCAGCTTGGGACAGGGATCCCCTGAAGCTTTCTTT,CASSLGQGSPEAFF